The 32 T cell receptor beta chains reported below all come from one sample, sequenced in a study of blood T cell repertoires in COVID-19. Only in-frame clones appear in the TCRdb table, and some are missing; sequencing was by immunoSEQ multiplex PCR. The top ten hold 2.9% of the sample, which has around 200,000 clones, around four fifths seen once. Sequenced: peripheral blood. The receptors stem from a man aged 45-60 years with active or convalescent COVID-19.

The CDR3 region is CASSIALAGGPINEQFF. DNA of the CDR3: TGTGCCAGTAGTATAGCGTTAGCGGGAGGGCCTATTAATGAGCAGTTCTTC. This chain uses TRBV19 with TRBJ2-1, with 11 positions matching TRBD2. The J segment lost 7 bases and the V segment lost 1 base, leaving 9 bases of the junction unmatched. The CDR3 is 17 residues long. CDR1 and CDR2 from the germline V gene are LNHDA and SQIVND (reference sequence).

V and J are TRBV10-3 and TRBJ1-4; TRBD1 agrees at 7 bases. CDR3 length equals 15 residues. V shed 6 bases, J shed 5 bases, and the junction held 9 bases outside the gene matches. CDR1 is ENHRY, CDR2 SYGVKD, per germline. CDR3 in amino acids: CAISLSGTANEKLFF. DNA of the CDR3: TGTGCCATCAGCCTCTCCGGGACAGCGAATGAAAAACTGTTTTTT.

To note about this clone: This clone may be a read error of a much larger clone one base away. Other DNA sequences in this specimen translate into the identical CDR3. The gene calls are TRBV7-2 and TRBJ1-2, with D perhaps matching TRBD1 (6 bases). This CDR3 region has 13 residues. Trimming took 3 bases from V and 4 from J, leaving 9 bases between them. From germline, CDR1 is SGHTA and CDR2 FQGNSA. The CDR3 reads CASSLGGGYGYTF. CDR3 sequence (DNA): TGTGCCAGCAGCTTGGGAGGGGGCTATGGCTACACCTTC. The variable domain in full, with the rest retrieved from reference TRBV7-2 and TRBJ1-2, is GAGVSQSPSNKVTEKGKDVELRCDPISGHTALYWYRQSLGQGLEFLIYFQGNSAPDKSGLPSDRFSAERTGGSVSTLTIQRTQQEDSAVYLCASSLGGGYGYTFGSGTRLTVV.

The rearrangement uses TRBV5-4 and TRBJ1-1; D might be TRBD1 (5 bases). This CDR3 contains 13 residues. The germline V and J ends were trimmed by 3 bases and 6 bases, with 12 bases remaining between them. Germline V gene sequence: CDR1 SGHNT, CDR2 YYREEE (reference sequence). In DNA form, the CDR3 reads TGTGCCAGCAGCTCGGACATTTTCCCTGAAGCTTTCTTT. This translates into CASSSDIFPEAFF.

The chain employs TRBV5-1 and TRBJ1-6; D unclear. The CDR3 runs 15 residues. V dropped 0 bases and J dropped 0 bases, with 4 bases sitting between them. CDR1 and CDR2 from the germline V gene are SGHRS and YFSETQ. For the CDR3, the DNA is TGCGCCAGCAGCTTGGCCAGCTCCTATAATTCACCCCTCCACTTT. Translation gives CASSLASSYNSPLHF.

V gene TRBV27 combines with J gene TRBJ2-7; maybe TRBD1 (6 bases). This CDR3 spans 19 amino acids. Germline CDR1 reads MNHEY; CDR2 reads SMNVEV (reference sequence). Trimming pared 0 bases from V and 0 bases from J, leaving 21 bases between. The CDR3 bases are TGTGCCAGCAGTTTATCTCTGGCGACAGGATCCCCTCGCTCCTACGAGCAGTACTTC. This encodes CASSLSLATGSPRSYEQYF.

The chain is built from TRBV28 and TRBJ2-7; D not resolved. CDR1 is MDHEN, CDR2 SYDVKM, per germline. This CDR3 comprises 12 residues. Trimming took off 2 bases at V and 6 bases at J, with 8 bases between the two ends. CDR3 region: CASSLRLSEQYF. The CDR3 DNA sequence: TGTGCCAGCAGTTTAAGACTGTCCGAGCAGTACTTC.

The J gene is TRBJ2-2, the V gene TRBV19, with D possibly being TRBD1 (6 bases). The CDR3 spans 13 residues. Germline-derived CDR1 and CDR2 are LNHDA and SQIVND (reference sequence). Trimming pared 10 bases from V and 6 bases from J, leaving 15 bases between. CDR3 loop: CATHQGISGELFF. For the CDR3, the DNA is TGTGCCACCCACCAGGGGATCTCCGGGGAGCTGTTTTTT.

The V gene is TRBV5-1, the J gene TRBJ1-1; a possible D gene is TRBD1 (6 bases). The CDR3 consists of 14 residues. Germline loops: CDR1 SGHRS, CDR2 YFSETQ. Trimming took 0 bases from V and 3 from J, leaving 9 bases between them. The CDR3, as DNA: TGCGCCAGCAGCTTGGGTGGGGGCGACACTGAAGCTTTCTTT. Its protein product is CASSLGGGDTEAFF.

This clone was observed once. V gene TRBV5-4 combines with J gene TRBJ2-5; 9 nucleotides agree with TRBD2. The germline CDR1 and CDR2 sequences are SGHNT and YYREEE (reference sequence). The V gene end was trimmed by 3 bases and the J gene end by 2 bases; junction bases not matched to a gene: 8. The CDR3 contains 16 residues. The chain's CDR3 is CASSSGTSRVQETQYF. For the CDR3, the DNA is TGTGCCAGCAGCTCGGGGACTAGCCGAGTACAAGAGACCCAGTACTTC.

The chain couples TRBV6-2 or TRBV6-3 to TRBJ1-4, with a possible D match to TRBD1 (5 bases). Per the germline V gene, CDR1 is MNHEY and CDR2 is SVGEGT. V lost 2 bases and J 0 bases, leaving 10 bases between the germline ends. The CDR3 runs to 16 residues. CDR3 sequence (DNA): TGTGCCAGCAGTTACGGCAGGGTTGCAACTAATGAAAAACTGTTTTTT. Residues: CASSYGRVATNEKLFF.

The chain is built from TRBV24-1 and TRBJ2-3, with D possibly being TRBD1 (6 bases). The V end lost 4 bases, the J end lost 6 bases, and 16 bases lay between the germline ends. Germline V gives CDR1 KGHDR, CDR2 SFDVKD. This CDR3 contains 15 residues. The CDR3 DNA sequence: TGTGCCACCAGTGACCTGACAGGAACGAGGGATACGCAGTATTTT. It specifies CATSDLTGTRDTQYF.

This chain links TRBV9 with TRBJ2-7; 10 bases fit TRBD2. The CDR3 totals 15 residues. Trimming cost V 1 base and J 0 bases; bases outside gene matches: 1. Germline loops: CDR1 SGDLS, CDR2 YYNGEE. The CDR3 DNA follows: TGTGCCAGCAGCGTACTAGCGGGGGACTCCTACGAGCAGTACTTC. This sequence encodes CASSVLAGDSYEQYF.

This sequence joins TRBV28 and TRBJ1-3; no clear D. The V end lost 3 bases, the J end lost 2 bases, and 11 bases lay between the germline ends. Per germline, CDR1 MDHEN and CDR2 SYDVKM. CDR3 length: 15 residues. The CDR3 reads CASSLALTPGNTIYF. CDR3 DNA sequence: TGTGCCAGCAGTTTGGCCTTAACCCCTGGAAACACCATATATTTT.

CDR3: CASNTGTGTYEQYF. As DNA, the CDR3 is TGTGCCAGTAACACCGGGACAGGGACTTACGAGCAGTACTTC. This chain connects TRBV19 to TRBJ2-7; 9 bases match TRBD1. After removal of 7 bases from V and 4 bases from J, the junction contained 8 bases not matched to a gene. The length of the CDR3 is 14 residues. Germline assignment: CDR1 LNHDA and CDR2 SQIVND (reference sequence).

J is TRBJ1-1 and V is TRBV12-3 or TRBV12-4, with D unresolved. This CDR3 has 13 amino acids. V was clipped by 1 base and J by 1 base, with 4 bases between them. The CDR3 reads CASSLGGNTEAFF. CDR3 nucleotides: TGTGCCAGCAGTTTAGGAGGGAACACTGAAGCTTTCTTT.

This clone occurred a few times. The chain has TRBV6-6 and TRBJ1-3; D uncertain. Per germline, CDR1 MNHNY and CDR2 SVGAGI (reference sequence). Trimming took 6 bases from V and 0 from J, leaving 9 bases between them. The CDR3 extends over 14 amino acids. Written as DNA, the CDR3 is TGTGCCAGCAGGATAGTGAGCTCTGGAAACACCATATATTTT. This codes for CASRIVSSGNTIYF.

The rearrangement links TRBV25-1 to TRBJ1-1, with 7 bases lining up with TRBD1. The V gene's germline CDR1 is MGHDK and CDR2 SYGVNS. Trimming removed 5 bases from V and 6 bases from J; junction bases left unmatched: 9. The CDR3 contains 14 residues. CDR3 coding DNA: TGTGCCAGCAGTAGTGCTGACAGGGTCTCTGAAGCTTTCTTT. It is translated as CASSSADRVSEAFF.

The chain links TRBV10-3 to TRBJ2-2; maybe TRBD2 (5 bases). Germline CDR1 is ENHRY and CDR2 is SYGVKD. The germline V and J ends were trimmed by 3 bases and 2 bases, with 13 bases remaining between them. This CDR3 is 16 amino acids long. CDR3 in amino acids: CAISDGVGANTGELFF. DNA for the CDR3: TGTGCCATCAGTGACGGGGTGGGAGCCAACACCGGGGAGCTGTTTTTT.

The chain employs TRBV3-1 (or the pseudogene TRBV3-2) and TRBJ1-1; D is undetermined. Germline-derived CDR1 and CDR2 are LGHDT and YNNKEL (reference sequence). The V and J ends lost 3 bases and 1 base respectively, with 12 bases between them. This CDR3 is built from 15 residues. The CDR3 nucleotides read TGTGCCAGCAGCCATTTTCCCCGAGGGAACACTGAAGCTTTCTTT. Protein product: CASSHFPRGNTEAFF.

The chain combines TRBV10-3 with TRBJ1-1; a possible D gene is TRBD1 (6 bases). The CDR3 sequence is 16 residues long. Germline V gene sequence: CDR1 ENHRY, CDR2 SYGVKD. The V end was cut by 2 bases, the J end by 1 base, with 14 bases between. The DNA of the CDR3 is TGTGCCATCAGTGAGCACGCACAGGGAGAGAACACTGAAGCTTTCTTT. It yields the protein CAISEHAQGENTEAFF.

The rearrangement links TRBV30 to TRBJ2-3; unclear D gene. The CDR3 extends over 12 amino acids. In germline, CDR1 is GTSNPN, CDR2 SVGIG (reference sequence). The V and J ends lost 1 base and 2 bases respectively, with 4 bases between them. CDR3 protein: CAWSAHTDTQYF. The DNA for the CDR3 is TGTGCCTGGAGTGCCCACACAGATACGCAGTATTTT.

The chain recombines TRBV11-2 with TRBJ1-1, with a weak D call TRBD1 (6 bases). The V and J ends lost 5 bases and 5 bases respectively, with 18 bases between them. The CDR3 runs to 15 residues. CDR1 and CDR2 from the germline V gene are SGHAT and FQNNGV. CDR3 DNA: TGTGCCAGCAGCCCTCTGGCCAGGGGTGGGACTGAAGCTTTCTTT. This codes for CASSPLARGGTEAFF.

This clone was counted a few times. The J gene is TRBJ2-2, the V gene TRBV15; D is uncertain. Germline lookup yields CDR1 LNHNV and CDR2 YYDKDF (reference sequence). Trimming took 1 base from V and 1 from J, leaving 4 bases between them. The CDR3 spans 14 residues. The CDR3 DNA is TGTGCCACCAGCAGAGCAGTGAACACCGGGGAGCTGTTTTTT. Translated, it gives CATSRAVNTGELFF.

The chain is built from TRBV7-5 and TRBJ2-3; the table's D call TRBD1 went unverified against the DNA. TRBV7-5 is marked as a pseudogene. This CDR3 is built from 18 residues. CDR3 protein: CARSLAPSTGQGSNTQYF. As DNA, the CDR3 is TGTGCCAGAAGCTTAGCTCCCTCAACAGGACAGGGGAGTAATACGCAGTATTTT.

Only one count was recorded for this clone. The chain combines TRBV3-1 (or the pseudogene TRBV3-2) with TRBJ2-7; TRBD2 might be the D (6 bases). Trimming shortened V by 3 bases and J by 4 bases, and 13 bases separated the two germline ends. Germline lookup yields CDR1 LGHDT and CDR2 YNNKEL (reference sequence). The CDR3 consists of 14 residues. The CDR3 region has the DNA TGTGCCAGCAGCCATAACGGGGGTCTGTACGAGCAGTACTTC. It is translated as CASSHNGGLYEQYF.

The CDR3 protein is CASRPGLAGVGEQFF. CDR3 DNA: TGTGCCAGCAGGCCGGGACTAGCGGGAGTAGGTGAGCAGTTCTTC. This sequence joins TRBV6-6 and TRBJ2-1, with TRBD2 matching over 14 bases. The length of the CDR3 is 15 residues. CDR1 MNHNY and CDR2 SVGAGI come from the germline V gene (reference sequence). V lost 6 bases to trimming and J lost 9 bases; unmatched junction nucleotides: 7.

Here the CDR3 DNA reads TGTGCCAGCAGCCCGGAGCGGGAGACGTCCTACGAGCAGTACTTC. This translates into CASSPERETSYEQYF. The genes are TRBV5-4 and TRBJ2-7; 8 nucleotides line up with TRBD2. Germline V lookup: CDR1 SGHNT, CDR2 YYREEE (reference sequence). Trimming removed 4 bases from V and 1 base from J; junction bases left unmatched: 7. This CDR3 region has 15 residues.

V gene TRBV4-2 combines with J gene TRBJ2-3; 7 nucleotides agree with TRBD2. The germline V gene encodes CDR1 LGHNA and CDR2 YNFKEQ. This CDR3 comprises 15 residues. V shed 1 base, J shed 4 bases, and the junction held 5 bases outside the gene matches. In DNA form, the CDR3 reads TGTGCCAGCAGCCAAGTACGGCTAGCGGCAGATACGCAGTATTTT. It codes for CASSQVRLAADTQYF.

This chain connects TRBV7-2 to TRBJ2-1, with 10 positions matching TRBD2. With V trimmed by 8 bases and J by 7 bases, 5 bases remained unmatched. The CDR3 runs 13 residues. The germline V gene encodes CDR1 SGHTA and CDR2 FQGNSA. The CDR3 bases are TGTGCCAGCGGTAGCGGGGGGCTAAATGAGCAGTTCTTC. Translated, it gives CASGSGGLNEQFF.

V and J are TRBV6-1 and TRBJ2-1, with D possibly matching TRBD2 (6 bases). This CDR3 spans 15 amino acids. The germline CDR1 and CDR2 sequences are MNHNS and SASEGT. The V end was cut by 2 bases, the J end by 9 bases, with 17 bases between. CDR3 in amino acids: CASSEIRTNTGEQFF. The CDR3 DNA reads as TGTGCCAGCAGTGAAATAAGGACTAACACGGGTGAGCAGTTCTTC.

The V gene is TRBV5-6, the J gene TRBJ1-1, with D tentatively TRBD1 (5 bases). This CDR3 is built from 14 residues. Between the trimmed V and J ends, which lost 5 bases and 3 bases, there was a span of 14 bases. The germline V gene has CDR1 SGHDT and CDR2 YYEEEE. In DNA, the CDR3 is TGTGCCAGCAGGTGGGGCGGGGCGGACACTGAAGCTTTCTTT. Its translation: CASRWGGADTEAFF.